The rows below give T cell receptor beta chains drawn from one sample of a study of T-cell memory formation after mild COVID-19. Via MiXCR, TCRdb re-called the 5' RACE reads, giving one row per CDR3 protein. The sample shows roughly 350,000 distinct CDR3 sequences, roughly an eighth of them seen only once. Sequenced: PBMCs or a T cell subset sorted from them (not recorded which). The origin of the receptors is a young man who had mild COVID-19 (a few samples of this study predate the infection). Cell type and time point are not known. Both conserved end residues are part of each CDR3. The D gene is left open where the match is weak. The size of a clone is reported for some rows only, either as once, few or many, or as a class for expanded clones.

few	TRBD1	TRBV12-3/TRBV12-4	TRBJ1-5	CASRNRGSNQPQHF	TGTGCCAGCAGGAACAGGGGGAGCAATCAGCCCCAGCATTTT
many	NA	TRBV28	TRBJ2-3	CASSFGGASTDTQYF	TGTGCCAGCAGCTTTGGTGGGGCTAGCACAGATACGCAGTATTTT
few	NA	TRBV7-9	TRBJ2-5	CASSFGRGASQETQYF	TGTGCCAGCAGCTTTGGGCGCGGGGCGTCCCAAGAGACCCAGTACTTC
NA	NA	TRBV4-2	TRBJ2-7	CASSQDLASSYEQYF	TGTGCCAGCAGCCAAGATCTGGCTAGCTCCTACGAGCAGTACTTC
NA	NA	TRBV5-1	TRBJ1-2	CASSLNGERGYTF	TGCGCCAGCAGCCTCAATGGGGAGCGTGGCTACACCTTC
NA	NA	TRBV20-1	TRBJ2-2	CSARDPRGDNTGELFF	TGCAGTGCTAGAGATCCTCGGGGCGATAACACCGGGGAGCTGTTTTTT
many	TRBD2	TRBV12-3/TRBV12-4	TRBJ2-3	CASSFRIAGDEYF	TGTGCCAGCAGTTTCAGAATAGCGGGGGATGAGTATTTT
NA	TRBD1	TRBV20-1	TRBJ2-1	CSARASDRGRIGEQFF	TGCAGTGCTAGAGCGTCCGACAGGGGACGAATAGGAGAGCAGTTCTTC
NA	NA	TRBV7-9	TRBJ1-1	CASSFSRGRNTEAFF	TGTGCCAGCAGCTTTTCAAGGGGCAGGAACACTGAAGCTTTCTTT
NA	NA	TRBV27	TRBJ2-1	CASRSVGGINEQFF	TGTGCCAGCAGGTCAGTAGGGGGGATAAATGAGCAGTTCTTC
few	NA	TRBV29-1	TRBJ2-5	CSIFRGYDETQYF	TGCAGCATATTCCGGGGGTACGACGAGACCCAGTACTTC
NA	TRBD2	TRBV11-1	TRBJ2-1	CASSWGGYNEQFF	TGTGCCAGCAGCTGGGGGGGTTACAATGAGCAGTTCTTC
few	TRBD1	TRBV6-2/TRBV6-3	TRBJ2-2	CASSYLQGRTGELFF	TGTGCCAGCAGTTATCTACAGGGGCGGACCGGGGAGCTGTTTTTT
many	NA	TRBV7-2	TRBJ1-5	CASAWAGGQPQHF	TGTGCCAGCGCATGGGCAGGTGGTCAGCCCCAGCATTTT
NA	NA	TRBV7-2	TRBJ2-2	CASSFPGRTNTGELFF	TGTGCCAGCAGCTTCCCCGGACGGACTAACACCGGGGAGCTGTTTTTT
NA	NA	TRBV27	TRBJ2-1	CASSLWGSIDEQFF	TGTGCCAGCAGTTTATGGGGCAGTATCGATGAGCAGTTCTTC
few	TRBD1	TRBV24-1	TRBJ2-5	CATSAGQQETQYF	TGTGCCACCAGTGCGGGACAGCAAGAGACCCAGTACTTC
NA	NA	TRBV3-1	TRBJ1-5	CASSQVLKDQPQHF	TGTGCCAGCAGCCAAGTCCTGAAGGATCAGCCCCAGCATTTT
few	NA	TRBV11-2	TRBJ1-2	CASSPTWDSNYGYTF	TGTGCCAGCAGCCCTACCTGGGACTCTAACTATGGCTACACCTTC
NA	NA	TRBV10-3	TRBJ1-6	CAISEPFGGESSPLHF	TGTGCCATCAGTGAGCCTTTTGGGGGGGAGAGTTCACCCCTCCACTTT
NA	NA	TRBV7-9	TRBJ2-1	CASSPGGPLEQFF	TGTGCCAGCAGCCCCGGCGGCCCTCTTGAGCAGTTCTTC
NA	TRBD2	TRBV4-3	TRBJ2-7	CASSQGGTSWDEQYF	TGCGCCAGCAGCCAAGGTGGGACTAGCTGGGACGAGCAGTACTTC
NA	NA	TRBV7-8	TRBJ2-1	CASSPRWDNEQFF	TGTGCCAGCAGCCCGCGGTGGGACAATGAGCAGTTCTTC
NA	TRBD1	TRBV2	TRBJ1-2	CASRQGAAYGYTF	TGTGCCAGCAGGCAGGGGGCGGCCTATGGCTACACCTTC
NA	NA	TRBV25-1	TRBJ2-5	CASSDPRRGVAGETQYF	TGTGCCAGCAGTGATCCCCGTAGAGGCGTAGCCGGGGAGACCCAGTACTTC
NA	NA	TRBV7-2	TRBJ1-1	CASSLDPSNTEAFF	TGTGCCAGCAGCTTAGACCCCTCGAACACTGAAGCTTTCTTT
NA	NA	TRBV2	TRBJ2-1	CASSEARREQFF	TGTGCCAGCAGTGAAGCTAGGCGTGAGCAGTTCTTC
NA	NA	TRBV20-1	TRBJ2-3	CSARSLRGADTQYF	TGCAGTGCTAGGTCACTGAGGGGCGCAGATACGCAGTATTTT
NA	TRBD1	TRBV6-5	TRBJ2-1	CASRGTATYNEQFF	TGTGCCAGCAGGGGGACAGCAACCTACAATGAGCAGTTCTTC
NA	NA	TRBV11-2	TRBJ2-5	CASSSQLETQYF	TGTGCCAGCAGCTCCCAGTTGGAGACCCAGTACTTC
few	TRBD2	TRBV28	TRBJ2-3	CASSSSGGPTDTQYF	TGTGCCAGCAGTTCTAGCGGGGGGCCCACAGATACGCAGTATTTT
NA	NA	TRBV4-3	TRBJ1-2	CASSQDPGRTNGYTF	TGCGCCAGCAGCCAAGATCCAGGAAGAACAAATGGCTACACCTTC